This entry concerns a single TCR beta chain. This entry belongs to a study of human T cells and chemical hapten exposure. Across the whole study: Across samples, TCR yields varied, mostly owing to small differences in pooled library volumes.

TCRdb independently ran MiXCR on the RACE reads; one entry per CDR3 protein. The table shows around 85,000 distinct CDR3 sequences, with 10% to 15% occurring only once. Germline loops: CDR1 SGHVS, CDR2 FQNEAQ. This CDR3 region has 12 residues. V lost 4 bases and J 4 bases, leaving 8 bases between the germline ends. Time point here: patch test 3, about 24 weeks after DPC sensitization. Specified treatment: therapeutic diphenylcyclopropenone sensitization with weekly scalp DPC. This rearrangement joins TRBV7-8 to TRBJ2-7; D unclear. The TCR comes from a woman aged 50 to 60 with alopecia areata. Some clones in this sample may be carry-over from other donors' samples. Sequenced here: whole blood, sampled in connection with sensitization to the hapten diphenylcyclopropenone (DPC). CDR3 in amino acids: CASSSDFYEQYF. CDR3 bases: TGTGCCAGCAGCTCCGACTTTTACGAGCAGTACTTC.